The source of this T cell receptor (beta chain) is a study of cytomegalovirus exposure and HLA in healthy donors. Findings of the study overall: Most TCR sequences were seen very rarely across donors, but some public TCRs occurred in many. CMV serostatus stood as the only immune exposure information on hand. TCR beta V segments were, for the most part, productive about 87% or about 30% of the time in an earlier analysis. High sensitivity and specificity were reportedly achieved when the classifier diagnosed cytomegalovirus status.

This clone was seen only a few times. Its specificity is unknown. The J segment lost 4 bases and the V segment lost 7 bases, leaving 11 bases of the junction unmatched. The CDR3 runs 16 residues. The germline gives CDR1 LNHDA, CDR2 SQIVND (reference sequence). The PCR made use of 60 Vbeta and 13 Jbeta primers. Libraries were prepared by immunoSEQ multiplex PCR; TCRdb keeps only in-frame clonotypes and omits some of them. The table lists roughly 150,000 clones, around 73% of them singletons. This chain links TRBV19 with TRBJ1-3, with 9 bases aligning to TRBD1. The material sequenced was PBMCs. This clonotype was obtained from a young woman in good health and CMV-seronegative. In DNA, the CDR3 is TGTGCCAGTAATCATCATGGACAGGGGTTAGGAAACACCATATATTTT. Translating gives CASNHHGQGLGNTIYF.